Listed here are 24 T cell receptor beta chains from one sample, sequenced in a study of early T cells in non-severe SARS-CoV-2 infection. TCRdb reprocessed the 5' RACE reads via MiXCR and lists one record per CDR3 protein. The sample shows more than 50,000 distinct CDR3 sequences, less than 15% of them seen only once. The sequencing used whole blood, collected at baseline. The receptor source for this set is an adult who was a healthcare worker with PCR-confirmed SARS-CoV-2 infection or an uninfected control (not recorded which).

V and J are TRBV12-3 or TRBV12-4 and TRBJ1-1; D might be TRBD1 (6 bases). CDR3 length: 14 amino acids. The V and J ends lost 7 bases and 1 base respectively, with 13 bases between them. CDR3 sequence (DNA): TGTGCCAGCATGTCCCCGGGACAGAACACTGAAGCTTTCTTT. Amino acid sequence: CASMSPGQNTEAFF.

This clonotype was observed at least ten times. This chain joins TRBV7-9 and TRBJ2-2; 8 bases fit TRBD1. The CDR3 has 16 amino acids. Germline-derived CDR1 and CDR2 are SEHNR and FQNEAQ (reference sequence). Trimming removed 4 bases from V and 0 bases from J; junction bases left unmatched: 4. The CDR3 DNA reads TGTGCCAGCAGCTACGGACAGGGATCGAACACCGGGGAGCTGTTTTTT. It encodes CASSYGQGSNTGELFF.

The CDR3 DNA is TGTGCCAGCAGCTTGGGGACTCGGGTGATAGACGAGCAGTACTTC. Residues: CASSLGTRVIDEQYF. The rearrangement uses TRBV11-2 and TRBJ2-7; tentative D call: TRBD2 (6 bases). This CDR3 comprises 15 residues. The V end was cut by 3 bases, the J end by 5 bases, with 17 bases between. Germline V CDR1 and CDR2: SGHAT, FQNNGV.

V gene TRBV27 combines with J gene TRBJ2-1, with D possibly matching TRBD2 (6 bases). V lost 5 bases to trimming and J lost 0 bases, with 14 bases between them. From germline, CDR1 is MNHEY and CDR2 SMNVEV (reference sequence). CDR3 length: 16 residues. CDR3 nucleotide sequence: TGTGCCAGCAGTGCACTAGCCAGATCCTCCTACAATGAGCAGTTCTTC. Protein product: CASSALARSSYNEQFF.

This chain joins TRBV7-3 and TRBJ1-1, with D perhaps TRBD1 (6 bases). Trimming stripped 4 bases from V and 1 base from J, with 10 bases between. The CDR3 sequence is 14 residues long. CDR1 and CDR2 from the germline V gene are SGHTA and FQGTGA. The CDR3 nucleotides read TGTGCCAGCAGCTCGCTACAGGGGAACACTGAAGCTTTCTTT. This sequence encodes CASSSLQGNTEAFF.

The chain has TRBV11-2 and TRBJ2-7; TRBD1 or TRBD2 may be the D gene (5 bases each). V lost 8 bases and J lost 2, with 22 bases in between. Germline V gene sequence: CDR1 SGHAT, CDR2 FQNNGV. The CDR3 is 16 residues long. The CDR3 sequence is CASRSPAGTFAYEQYF. The CDR3 nucleotides are TGTGCCAGCCGCTCCCCGGCCGGGACCTTTGCCTACGAGCAGTACTTC.

The V gene is TRBV20-1, the J gene TRBJ2-7; D uncertain. Trimming left V 0 bases short and J 4 bases short, with 16 bases between. Per germline, CDR1 DFQATT and CDR2 SNEGSKA (reference sequence). This CDR3 region has 15 residues. The CDR3 sequence is CSARDWSGFGYEQYF. The CDR3 DNA is TGCAGTGCTAGAGATTGGAGTGGGTTTGGATACGAGCAGTACTTC.

This clonotype came up a few times. This chain joins TRBV7-9 and TRBJ1-2, with D perhaps TRBD1 (6 bases). The CDR3 sequence is 16 residues long. V lost 3 bases, J lost 2 bases, and 16 bases lay in between. Per the germline V gene, CDR1 is SEHNR and CDR2 is FQNEAQ (reference sequence). The CDR3 DNA sequence: TGTGCCAGCAGCTTGCCTACCCCACAGGGCAACTATGGCTACACCTTC. It specifies CASSLPTPQGNYGYTF.

At least ten counts were recorded for this clonotype. The CDR3: CASSFGWVSNQPQHF. CDR3 in DNA: TGTGCCAGCAGCTTTGGATGGGTTAGCAATCAGCCCCAGCATTTT. The rearrangement uses TRBV5-8 and TRBJ1-5; no reliable D call. The germline V gene has CDR1 SGHTS and CDR2 YDEGEE. CDR3 size: 15 residues. V was trimmed by 2 bases and J by 0 bases, leaving 9 bases between them.

This clonotype has only a few counts. The chain employs TRBV6-6 and TRBJ2-7; no firm D call. The germline V and J ends were trimmed by 5 bases and 6 bases, with 17 bases remaining between them. Germline assignment: CDR1 MNHNY and CDR2 SVGAGI (reference sequence). The CDR3 has 14 amino acids. This CDR3 is CASSQTATSGEQYF. DNA for the CDR3: TGTGCCAGCAGTCAAACCGCAACTTCGGGCGAGCAGTACTTC.

This clonotype was detected ten times or more. The chain is built from TRBV12-3 or TRBV12-4 and TRBJ1-5; D ambiguous. V lost 6 bases and J 7 bases, leaving 13 bases between the germline ends. This CDR3 has 13 amino acids. Here the CDR3 reads CASSPESGQPQHF. Here the CDR3 DNA reads TGTGCCAGCAGCCCCGAGTCGGGGCAGCCCCAGCATTTT.

The rearrangement links TRBV7-6 to TRBJ2-7, with no clear D. This CDR3 region has 14 residues. V lost 5 bases to trimming and J lost 1 base, with 12 bases between them. Looked up from germline, CDR1 is SGHVS and CDR2 is FNYEAQ. CDR3 amino acids: CASSPRPGSYEQYF. As DNA, the CDR3 is TGTGCCAGCAGCCCAAGGCCTGGTTCCTACGAGCAGTACTTC.

The chain has TRBV6-1 and TRBJ2-7, with 12 positions matching TRBD2. The CDR3 is 15 residues long. Germline trimming cut 4 bases from V and 2 bases from J; bases unmatched to any gene: 3. Germline V gene lookup returns CDR1 MNHNS and CDR2 SASEGT. The DNA for the CDR3 is TGTGCCAGCAGTGCTAGCGGGGGGGGCACCTACGAGCAGTACTTC. Translated, it gives CASSASGGGTYEQYF.

This clonotype has only a few counts. The CDR3 DNA is TGTGCCAGCAGCGGACAGGGGAATGAAAAACTGTTTTTT. Translated, it gives CASSGQGNEKLFF. The chain is built from TRBV7-2 and TRBJ1-4, with 9 bases fitting TRBD1. Germline V gene lookup returns CDR1 SGHTA and CDR2 FQGNSA. V was clipped by 5 bases and J by 5 bases; unmatched bases: 0. There are 13 residues in the CDR3.

In its sample, this clonotype was seen a few times. The V gene is TRBV3-1, the J gene TRBJ2-4; D uncertain. Trimming removed 0 bases at V and 3 bases at J, with 15 bases between. Germline loops: CDR1 LGHDT, CDR2 YNNKEL (reference sequence). This CDR3 comprises 17 residues. As DNA, the CDR3 is TGTGCCAGCAGCCAAGATGTCCCCGCCAAGGGCAAAAACATTCAGTACTTC. It specifies CASSQDVPAKGKNIQYF.

The chain has TRBV7-2 and TRBJ2-5; D remains unclear. The CDR3 runs 12 residues. Germline V CDR1 and CDR2: SGHTA, FQGNSA. V shed 3 bases and J shed 5 bases, with 7 bases lying between them. Here the CDR3 reads CASSLEPETQYF. Written as DNA, the CDR3 is TGTGCCAGCAGCTTGGAGCCGGAGACCCAGTACTTC.

This clonotype was recorded a few times. DNA of the CDR3: TGTGCCAGCAGAGCGTCACAAACCTACGAGCAGTACTTC. Residues: CASRASQTYEQYF. The rearrangement links TRBV12-3 or TRBV12-4 to TRBJ2-7; D is ambiguous. Trimming pared 6 bases from V and 2 bases from J, leaving 11 bases between. The CDR3 is 13 amino acids.

The table lists this clonotype with a count of one. The chain has TRBV15 and TRBJ2-5; D is possibly TRBD1 (5 bases). Germline CDR1 and CDR2: LNHNV and YYDKDF (reference sequence). This CDR3 region has 14 residues. V dropped 0 bases and J dropped 4 bases, with 9 bases sitting between them. The CDR3 sequence: CATSRDSQGETQYF. CDR3 nucleotides: TGTGCCACCAGCAGAGATTCCCAGGGAGAGACCCAGTACTTC.

V usage is TRBV6-6 and J usage is TRBJ2-3, with 9 bases aligning to TRBD1. Per the germline V gene, CDR1 is MNHNY and CDR2 is SVGAGI (reference sequence). The CDR3 sequence is 15 residues long. With 6 bases clipped from V and 7 bases from J, the junction kept 11 bases outside the gene matches. The CDR3, as DNA: TGTGCCAGCAGCTATTGGACAGGGGAAATGAATACGCAGTATTTT. Translation gives CASSYWTGEMNTQYF.

This rearrangement joins TRBV7-2 to TRBJ2-3; tentative D call: TRBD2 (5 bases). This CDR3 contains 14 residues. Germline lookup yields CDR1 SGHTA and CDR2 FQGNSA. Trimming left V 5 bases short and J 4 bases short, with 13 bases between. CDR3 residues: CASSLQVGADTQYF. CDR3 DNA sequence: TGTGCCAGCAGCCTCCAGGTCGGGGCAGATACGCAGTATTTT.

The chain is built from TRBV6-2 or TRBV6-3 and TRBJ2-4; 8 positions agree with TRBD2. From germline, CDR1 is MNHEY and CDR2 SVGEGT. The CDR3 is 15 residues long. V shed 5 bases and J 5 bases; nucleotides not matched to a gene: 8. CDR3 DNA: TGTGCCAGCAGTCGGGAGGGACTTCAAGAAAACATTCAGTACTTC. This encodes CASSREGLQENIQYF.

This clonotype was seen a few times. The chain recombines TRBV29-1 with TRBJ1-1, with no clear D. In germline, CDR1 is SQVTM, CDR2 ANQGSEA. This CDR3 region has 9 residues. Trimming pared 6 bases from V and 7 bases from J, leaving 6 bases between. The CDR3 bases are TGCAGCGTGGCCCGTGAAGCTTTCTTT. This sequence encodes CSVAREAFF.

The chain carries TRBV20-1 and TRBJ2-3; D gene unclear. This CDR3 spans 13 amino acids. V lost 0 bases to trimming and J lost 7 bases, with 11 bases between them. Germline loops: CDR1 DFQATT, CDR2 SNEGSKA (reference sequence). The CDR3 DNA is TGCAGTGCTAGAGATTTGGCAGCATATACGCAGTATTTT. This translates into CSARDLAAYTQYF.

This chain joins TRBV19 and TRBJ1-1; the D is unclear. The germline V and J ends were trimmed by 1 base and 2 bases, with 8 bases remaining between them. The CDR3 totals 14 residues. Germline lookup yields CDR1 LNHDA and CDR2 SQIVND (reference sequence). CDR3 sequence: CASSIVGINTEAFF. The CDR3 DNA reads as TGTGCCAGTAGTATAGTAGGGATTAACACTGAAGCTTTCTTT.